Below, one T cell receptor (beta chain) is given with its context. This record belongs to a study of technical replicates of blood from a handful of donors. The CDR3 loop spans 18 amino acids. Germline V gives CDR1 SGHNT, CDR2 YENEEA. After removal of 4 bases from V and 2 bases from J, the junction contained 13 bases not matched to a gene. TCRdb's table, derived via immunoSEQ multiplex PCR, lists solely in-frame clones and lacks some. The table shows 100,000 or so clones, with about 96% occurring only once. The clonotype originates from a human donor in good health. The gene calls are TRBV11-3 and TRBJ2-5; 10 bases are shared with TRBD2. Sequencing was carried out using T cells isolated from PBMCs. The CDR3 DNA follows: TGTGCCAGCAGCTCCCCGGGCCTTCTAGCGGGAGTACAAGAGACCCAGTACTTC. This codes for CASSSPGLLAGVQETQYF.